This TCR beta chain was sequenced during a study of tumor and adjacent non-tumor tissue in lung cancer. Background on the study: Histology: 12 adenocarcinoma, a couple of squamous cell carcinoma, 1 small cell lung cancer. Aged about 31 to 85 years, patients included more than nine men and several women with stage I to III disease.

Worth noting for this clonotype: The antigen remains unidentified.

A modified ARM-PCR protocol with three rounds of nested PCR amplified TCRbeta. TCRdb used MiXCR to reprocess the multiplex PCR reads, holding one entry per CDR3 protein. The data contain over 40,000 distinct CDR3 sequences, 74% of them singletons. The template was RNA from unsorted bulk tissue. Distant lung tissue was collected more than 3 cm away from the tumor edge. The V and J ends lost 7 bases and 7 bases, in that order; junction bases with no gene match: 20. The length of the CDR3 is 17 residues. General study findings and limits: Top 100 clones took a larger repertoire share in normal lung. Shorter survival was associated with higher TCR diversity in tumors.

The sequence came from a woman aged 60-70 years with non-small cell lung cancer. Input material: distant non-tumor lung tissue. This chain links TRBV6-7 with TRBJ1-1, with TRBD1 identical over 8 bases. TRBV6-7 is an ORF, and what it does is uncertain. The CDR3 here is CASTRVQGVNGDIEAFF. The DNA for the CDR3 is TGTGCCAGCACCCGAGTACAGGGGGTGAACGGCGACATTGAAGCTTTCTTT.